Listed here are 20 T cell receptor beta chains from one sample, sequenced in a study of T cell responses to AZD1222 COVID-19 vaccine. The repertoire was sequenced with immunoSEQ multiplex PCR; TCRdb's copy has only in-frame clones and lacks some. The table records around 160,000 clones, about 90% of them present only once. The sequences come from peripheral blood, collected 28 days after the second AZD1222 dose. Every receptor here comes from an adult who received the AZD1222 COVID-19 vaccine.

CDR3 nucleotides: TGTGCCAGCAGCTTATGGGACAGATCTCTCTCTGGAAACACCATATATTTT. Translation: CASSLWDRSLSGNTIYF. The gene calls are TRBV5-8 and TRBJ1-3; the match to TRBD1 covers 7 bases. The CDR3 contains 17 residues. CDR1 and CDR2 from the germline V gene are SGHTS and YDEGEE. V lost 2 bases to trimming and J lost 0 bases; unmatched junction nucleotides: 8.

The V gene is TRBV7-6, the J gene TRBJ1-2; 7 positions agree with TRBD1. The CDR3 is 14 residues long. From germline, CDR1 is SGHVS and CDR2 FNYEAQ. Trimming cost V 5 bases and J 4 bases; bases outside gene matches: 7. The CDR3 DNA sequence: TGTGCCAGCAGCAAATCGACAGGGAGCTATGGCTACACCTTC. Translating it yields CASSKSTGSYGYTF.

The chain carries TRBV29-1 and TRBJ1-5, with unresolved D. This CDR3 spans 15 amino acids. CDR1 SQVTM and CDR2 ANQGSEA come from the germline V gene. The V and J ends lost 4 bases and 2 bases respectively, with 15 bases between them. CDR3 nucleotides: TGCAGCGTTGGGACCTCCCCCAACGGCAATCAGCCCCAGCATTTT. This codes for CSVGTSPNGNQPQHF.

This chain links TRBV9 with TRBJ1-2; 8 bases fit TRBD1. V trimming: 4 bases; J trimming: 5 bases; junction bases outside the gene matches: 10. This CDR3 spans 15 amino acids. Germline V gene data show CDR1 as SGDLS and CDR2 as YYNGEE. CDR3 sequence: CASSPRGQGGYGYTF. Here the CDR3 DNA reads TGTGCCAGCAGCCCTAGAGGACAGGGAGGATATGGCTACACCTTC.

V usage is TRBV13 and J usage is TRBJ2-2, with 7 bases aligning to TRBD1. This CDR3 has 14 residues. V was clipped by 4 bases and J by 5 bases; unmatched bases: 4. Germline-derived CDR1 and CDR2 are PRHDT and FYEKMQ (reference sequence). In DNA form, the CDR3 reads TGTGCCAGCAGCTCCAACAGGGGTACCGGGGAGCTGTTTTTT. Amino acid sequence: CASSSNRGTGELFF.

This clone was observed a handful of times. This chain joins TRBV6-5 and TRBJ2-3; 10 nucleotides line up with TRBD1. With 2 bases clipped from V and 4 bases from J, the junction kept 6 bases outside the gene matches. Germline V lookup: CDR1 MNHEY, CDR2 SVGAGI. The CDR3 loop spans 16 amino acids. CDR3: CASSYETGTGADTQYF. CDR3 sequence (DNA): TGTGCCAGCAGTTACGAAACCGGGACAGGGGCAGATACGCAGTATTTT.

The chain recombines TRBV6-2 or TRBV6-3 with TRBJ1-1, with 9 bases identical to TRBD1. This CDR3 is 15 amino acids long. The germline V gene encodes CDR1 MNHEY and CDR2 SVGEGT. V was clipped by 0 bases and J by 6 bases; unmatched bases: 5. CDR3 nucleotides: TGTGCCAGCAGTTACTCGGGGACAGGGTCGCCTGAAGCTTTCTTT. Protein product: CASSYSGTGSPEAFF.

This chain connects TRBV9 to TRBJ1-1; D is unresolved. Between the trimmed V and J ends, which lost 0 bases and 8 bases, there was a span of 11 bases. Germline CDR1 reads SGDLS; CDR2 reads YYNGEE. The CDR3 totals 13 residues. CDR3: CASSVGSSQEAFF. As DNA, the CDR3 is TGTGCCAGCAGCGTAGGGTCCAGTCAAGAAGCTTTCTTT.

V and J are TRBV5-8 and TRBJ2-5; 14 bases are a match to TRBD2. The germline CDR1 and CDR2 sequences are SGHTS and YDEGEE. Trimming removed 0 bases from V and 2 bases from J; junction bases left unmatched: 6. The CDR3 has 18 residues. The CDR3 region is CASSLGGTSGGKQETQYF. DNA of the CDR3: TGTGCCAGCAGCTTGGGTGGGACTAGCGGGGGTAAACAAGAGACCCAGTACTTC.

Only a few counts were recorded for this clone. V and J are TRBV10-3 and TRBJ1-1; 7 nucleotides align to TRBD1. In germline, CDR1 is ENHRY, CDR2 SYGVKD. V was pared by 3 bases and J by 5 bases, with 15 bases of the junction left unmatched. The CDR3 is made up of 17 amino acids. Written as DNA, the CDR3 is TGTGCCATCAGTGATGACAGGGTTTCGGAAGGGAGGACTGAAGCTTTCTTT. It is translated as CAISDDRVSEGRTEAFF.

The chain is built from TRBV6-5 and TRBJ2-6, with D possibly being TRBD1 (5 bases). CDR1 MNHEY and CDR2 SVGAGI come from the germline V gene. V dropped 5 bases and J dropped 1 base, with 9 bases sitting between them. The CDR3 consists of 15 residues. CDR3 DNA: TGTGCCAGCAGTCTACAGGAATCTGGGGCCAACGTCCTGACTTTC. Translating gives CASSLQESGANVLTF.

The V and J genes are TRBV4-1 and TRBJ2-4; perhaps TRBD1 as D (5 bases). Deletions cut 0 bases from V and 1 base from J, with 16 bases between. The CDR3 spans 18 residues. CDR1 is MGHRA, CDR2 YSYEKL, per germline. CDR3 loop: CASSQEGLLDWAKNIQYF. The CDR3 DNA reads as TGCGCCAGCAGCCAAGAGGGGCTCCTCGATTGGGCCAAAAACATTCAGTACTTC.

This chain links TRBV5-1 with TRBJ2-5; possibly TRBD2 for D (6 bases). The V and J ends lost 3 bases and 1 base respectively, with 10 bases between them. The CDR3 totals 14 residues. CDR1 is SGHRS and CDR2 is YFSETQ in the germline V gene. CDR3 sequence reads: CASSSRGSQETQYF. In DNA, the CDR3 is TGCGCCAGCAGCTCGCGGGGCTCCCAAGAGACCCAGTACTTC. The entire variable domain, with the rest obtained from reference TRBV5-1 and TRBJ2-5, is as follows: KAGVTQTPRYLIKTRGQQVTLSCSPISGHRSVSWYQQTPGQGLQFLFEYFSETQRNKGNFPGRFSGRQFSNSRSEMNVSTLELGDSALYLCASSSRGSQETQYFGPGTRLLVL.

This clone showed up just once. The rearrangement uses TRBV4-2 and TRBJ2-3, with a possible D match to TRBD2 (6 bases). V lost 6 bases and J 3 bases, leaving 10 bases between the germline ends. This CDR3 contains 13 residues. The V gene's germline CDR1 is LGHNA and CDR2 YNFKEQ. The CDR3 spells CASRWGETDTQYF. The CDR3 bases are TGTGCCAGCAGATGGGGGGAAACAGATACGCAGTATTTT.

The chain links TRBV24-1 to TRBJ1-2, with D uncertain. CDR1 is KGHDR and CDR2 is SFDVKD in the germline V gene. The CDR3 runs 12 residues. V was shortened by 11 bases and J by 4 bases, with 13 bases between the two germline ends. The CDR3 region has the DNA TGTGCCATCCTGTTCGAGGGCTATGGCTACACCTTC. Translation gives CAILFEGYGYTF.

Notes on this clone: Additional DNA sequences in this sample encode the identical CDR3. V and J are TRBV6-5 and TRBJ1-1; TRBD1 matches at 8 bases. CDR1 is MNHEY, CDR2 SVGAGI, per germline. Germline trimming cut 6 bases from V and 5 bases from J; bases unmatched to any gene: 8. CDR3 length equals 14 residues. CDR3 sequence: CASRTQGVWTEAFF. The CDR3 DNA sequence: TGTGCCAGCAGAACACAGGGGGTGTGGACTGAAGCTTTCTTT.

The chain combines TRBV10-3 with TRBJ1-4; possibly TRBD1 for D (5 bases). Germline V gene sequence: CDR1 ENHRY, CDR2 SYGVKD. The CDR3 totals 14 residues. V gave up 10 bases and J gave up 3 bases, with 15 bases separating them. CDR3 sequence (DNA): TGTGCCACTCGAGCGGGGGGATCTAATGAAAAACTGTTTTTT. Protein sequence: CATRAGGSNEKLFF.

The table lists this clone with a few counts. The chain links TRBV10-3 to TRBJ1-2, with D maybe TRBD1 (5 bases). Germline values: CDR1 ENHRY, CDR2 SYGVKD. The length of the CDR3 is 14 residues. With 10 bases removed from V and 2 bases from J, the gap between germline ends came to 17 bases. Here the CDR3 reads CASEGTETNYGYTF. The DNA of the CDR3 is TGTGCCAGCGAGGGGACGGAAACGAACTATGGCTACACCTTC.

The genes are TRBV15 and TRBJ1-2, with D uncertain. The V gene lost 0 bases and the J gene lost 8 bases, with 10 bases spanning the gap. Germline lookup yields CDR1 LNHNV and CDR2 YYDKDF (reference sequence). The CDR3 length is 13 residues. In DNA, the CDR3 is TGTGCCACCAGCAGAGATGGGCAGTTGGGCTACACCTTC. It encodes CATSRDGQLGYTF.

V and J are TRBV6-6 and TRBJ1-5, with D possibly TRBD1 on 5 matching bases. Trimming pared 0 bases from V and 3 bases from J, leaving 9 bases between. From germline, CDR1 is MNHNY and CDR2 SVGAGI (reference sequence). The CDR3 covers 15 residues. CDR3 loop: CASSYSGGFNQPQHF. CDR3 bases: TGTGCCAGCAGTTACTCTGGGGGTTTCAATCAGCCCCAGCATTTT.